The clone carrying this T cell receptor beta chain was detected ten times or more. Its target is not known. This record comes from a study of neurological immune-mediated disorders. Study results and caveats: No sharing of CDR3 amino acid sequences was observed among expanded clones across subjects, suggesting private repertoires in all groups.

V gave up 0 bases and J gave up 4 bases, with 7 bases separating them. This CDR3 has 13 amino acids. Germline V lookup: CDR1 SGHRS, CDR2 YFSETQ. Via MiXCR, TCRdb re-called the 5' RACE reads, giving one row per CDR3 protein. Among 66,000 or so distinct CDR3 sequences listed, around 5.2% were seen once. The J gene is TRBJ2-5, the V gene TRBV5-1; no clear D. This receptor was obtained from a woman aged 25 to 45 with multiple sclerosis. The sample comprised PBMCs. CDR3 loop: CASSLGDGETQYF. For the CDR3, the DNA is TGCGCCAGCAGCTTGGGGGATGGAGAGACCCAGTACTTC.